The 17 T cell receptor beta chains reported below all come from one sample, sequenced in a study of human T cells and chemical hapten exposure. TCRdb reprocessed the RACE reads via MiXCR and lists one record per CDR3 protein. Here the sample spans about 30,000 distinct CDR3 sequences, around 6% being singletons. Time point described: patch test 3, about 24 weeks after DPC sensitization. Noted treatment: therapeutic diphenylcyclopropenone sensitization with weekly scalp DPC. The input for sequencing was whole blood, taken in connection with sensitization to the hapten diphenylcyclopropenone (DPC). The source is a man aged 25-45 years with alopecia areata. Some clones in this sample may be carry-over from other donors' samples.

This clonotype was observed many times. J is TRBJ2-7 and V is TRBV20-1, with D unclear. Germline lookup yields CDR1 DFQATT and CDR2 SNEGSKA (reference sequence). The CDR3 is 14 amino acids. V lost 8 bases, J lost 0 bases, and 17 bases lay in between. This chain's CDR3 is CSFGLTTSSYEQYF. CDR3 in DNA: TGCAGTTTCGGCCTCACTACCAGCTCCTACGAGCAGTACTTC.

The sample holds many counts of this clonotype. The chain is built from TRBV9 and TRBJ2-7; the D gene is possibly TRBD1 (6 bases). CDR1 and CDR2 from the germline V gene are SGDLS and YYNGEE. CDR3 length: 15 amino acids. The V and J ends lost 0 bases and 4 bases respectively, with 14 bases between them. The CDR3 protein is CASSVEGGSGYEQYF. CDR3 in DNA: TGTGCCAGCAGCGTAGAAGGGGGTTCAGGTTACGAGCAGTACTTC.

This clonotype was counted many times. V gene TRBV12-3 or TRBV12-4 combines with J gene TRBJ2-7; D possibly corresponds to TRBD2 (5 bases). CDR3 length: 10 amino acids. Trimming shortened V by 7 bases and J by 5 bases, and 6 bases separated the two germline ends. The CDR3 loop reads CASKGDEQYF. CDR3 in DNA: TGTGCCAGCAAGGGAGACGAGCAGTACTTC.

This clonotype was counted ten times or more. The chain employs TRBV6-2 or TRBV6-3 and TRBJ2-1, with TRBD1 matching 7 bases. Germline V gene data show CDR1 as MNHEY and CDR2 as SVGEGT. CDR3 length: 15 residues. Trimming took 2 bases from V and 4 from J; bases not matched to a gene: 5. CDR3 residues: CASSYTGTAYNEQFF. The DNA for the CDR3 is TGTGCCAGCAGTTACACCGGGACAGCTTACAATGAGCAGTTCTTC.

Points on this clonotype: A much bigger clone sits one base away, suggesting this may be a read error. V gene TRBV6-2 or TRBV6-3 combines with J gene TRBJ2-5, with TRBD2 matching 12 bases. V lost 2 bases, J lost 9 bases, and 10 bases stayed unmatched. The CDR3 extends over 16 amino acids. From germline, CDR1 is MNHEY and CDR2 SVGEGT. The CDR3 DNA follows: TGTGCCAGCAGTTACCGACGACTAGCGGGAGTGGAGTCCCAGTACTTC. Its translation: CASSYRRLAGVESQYF.

This clonotype was observed at least ten times. This chain joins TRBV7-2 and TRBJ2-5, with D possibly TRBD2 on 7 matching bases. Trimming pared 5 bases from V and 5 bases from J, leaving 18 bases between. This CDR3 contains 15 residues. CDR1 SGHTA and CDR2 FQGNSA come from the germline V gene. DNA of the CDR3: TGTGCCAGCAGCCCTTCTAGCGGTCAGGGGGAGACCCAGTACTTC. It specifies CASSPSSGQGETQYF.

This clonotype showed up many times. The V and J genes are TRBV3-1 and TRBJ1-6, with D possibly matching TRBD1 (6 bases). The CDR3 sequence is 17 residues long. Germline CDR1 is LGHDT and CDR2 is YNNKEL (reference sequence). The ends were cut back, 1 base at V and 0 bases at J, with 10 bases in the middle. CDR3 region: CASSQGTAGSYNSPLHF. For the CDR3, the DNA is TGTGCCAGCAGCCAAGGGACAGCGGGCTCCTATAATTCACCCCTCCACTTT.

This clonotype was seen ten or more times. The rearrangement joins TRBV29-1 to TRBJ2-3; 8 positions agree with TRBD2. Trimming at V came to 0 bases and at J to 4 bases, leaving 3 bases not matched to a gene. Germline V gene lookup returns CDR1 SQVTM and CDR2 ANQGSEA. The CDR3 is 14 amino acids. The CDR3 region has the DNA TGCAGCGTTGAAGACGGGAGGGCCGCAGATACGCAGTATTTT. Translation: CSVEDGRAADTQYF.

This clonotype was detected ten times or more. The chain joins TRBV10-3 to TRBJ2-1; 10 positions agree with TRBD1. Germline CDR1 is ENHRY and CDR2 is SYGVKD. The CDR3 has 16 residues. V shed 3 bases, J shed 7 bases, and the junction held 9 bases outside the gene matches. The CDR3 loop reads CAISDVAGQGKNEQFF. CDR3 DNA sequence: TGTGCCATCAGTGACGTCGCGGGACAGGGGAAGAATGAGCAGTTCTTC.

This clonotype was observed many times. The V gene is TRBV20-1, the J gene TRBJ2-3, with TRBD1 matching 8 bases. This CDR3 region has 15 residues. The V segment lost 0 bases and the J segment 3 bases; nucleotides outside the gene matches: 5. Germline CDR1 and CDR2: DFQATT and SNEGSKA (reference sequence). The CDR3 DNA reads TGCAGTGCTAGAGATCCCGGACAGGGAACAGATACGCAGTATTTT. Translating it yields CSARDPGQGTDTQYF.

There are many counts of this clonotype. The chain employs TRBV12-3 or TRBV12-4 and TRBJ2-7; 11 nucleotides align to TRBD2. CDR3 size: 14 residues. J gave up 7 bases and V 4 bases, and 6 bases lay outside the gene matches. The CDR3 bases are TGTGCCAGCAGTTCCGTAATAGCGGGGGGGGAGCAGTACTTC. Translation gives CASSSVIAGGEQYF.

This clonotype was observed many times. The rearrangement uses TRBV10-1 and TRBJ2-5; maybe TRBD2 (6 bases). Between the trimmed V and J ends, which lost 0 bases and 10 bases, there was a span of 12 bases. The CDR3 is 13 amino acids. CDR1 is WNHNN and CDR2 is SYGVQD in the germline V gene (reference sequence). The CDR3 DNA reads TGCGCCAGCAGTGAGTCTAGCGGAGGATACCAGTACTTC. Its translation is CASSESSGGYQYF.

Concerning this clonotype: It may be a read error: a sequence one base away is much more abundant. This chain uses TRBV18 with TRBJ2-1; a possible D gene is TRBD1 (6 bases). The CDR3 has 16 amino acids. The V gene's germline CDR1 is KGHSH and CDR2 LQKENI. The CDR3 reads CASSPGLDSSCNEQFF. The CDR3 nucleotides are TGTGCCAGCTCACCCGGACTGGACAGCTCCTGCAATGAGCAGTTCTTC.

Remarks on this clonotype: A much larger clone differs by one base, so this may be a read error. The chain is built from TRBV11-2 and TRBJ2-3, with 9 bases matching TRBD2. CDR1 and CDR2 from the germline V gene are SGHAT and FQNNGV. The CDR3 has 14 amino acids. The CDR3 sequence is CASSFLAGADMQYF. In nucleotides, the CDR3 is TGTGCCAGCAGCTTTTTAGCGGGAGCTGATATGCAGTATTTT. Full variable domain (outside the CDR3, taken from reference TRBV11-2 and TRBJ2-3): EAGVAQSPRYKIIEKRQSVAFWCNPISGHATLYWYQQILGQGPKLLIQFQNNGVVDDSQLPKDRFSAERLKGVDSTLKIQPAKLEDSAVYLCASSFLAGADMQYFGPGTRLTVL.

Many counts were recorded for this clonotype. The chain recombines TRBV6-5 with TRBJ1-1; 10 bases agree with TRBD1. Germline CDR1 reads MNHEY; CDR2 reads SVGAGI. This CDR3 region has 14 residues. The ends lost 6 bases at V and 1 base at J; junction bases unmatched: 2. CDR3 DNA sequence: TGTGCCAGCAGAGGGACAGGGGCGAACACTGAAGCTTTCTTT. Translation: CASRGTGANTEAFF.

This clonotype was found many times. CDR3 protein: CASSLATGTSDPNEQFF. CDR3 DNA: TGTGCCAGCAGCCTTGCTACCGGGACTAGCGATCCCAATGAGCAGTTCTTC. The chain joins TRBV7-9 to TRBJ2-1, with TRBD2 identical over 10 bases. J lost 6 bases, V lost 5 bases, and 13 bases had no gene match. Germline V gives CDR1 SEHNR, CDR2 FQNEAQ (reference sequence). The CDR3 spans 17 residues.

This clonotype was counted ten times or more. The V gene is TRBV27, the J gene TRBJ2-2; 13 bases match TRBD2. Germline loops: CDR1 MNHEY, CDR2 SMNVEV (reference sequence). This CDR3 contains 19 residues. Trimming took 5 bases from V and 4 from J; bases not matched to a gene: 13. The CDR3 DNA follows: TGTGCCAGCAGTCCTCACGGACTAGCGGGGGAGGTTTTCACCGGGGAGCTGTTTTTT. Translating gives CASSPHGLAGEVFTGELFF.